This TCR beta chain was captured by sequencing in a study of response to subunit inactivated influenza vaccine (dated by TCRdb to the late 2010s). At the level of the whole study: The study used deep quantitative T cell receptor repertoire profiling to track responses to a trivalent subunit inactivated influenza vaccine. Study-wide findings and limitations: The authors suggested that each seasonal influenza vaccination may recruit only a limited number of new T cells.

Library construction relied on RT-PCR. For sequencing, an Illumina HiSeq 2500 was employed. The public reads were reprocessed in TCRdb via fastp at Q25 and MiXCR, keeping in-frame beta chains. Identical CDR3 proteins give one entry, which carries the most common genes and DNA. Across this sample there are around 540,000 distinct CDR3 sequences, with approximately 12% seen only once. Clones ranked in the top ten supply 10% to 13% of the sample. From its cysteine to its phenylalanine, the CDR3 spans 14 amino acids. Only CDR3 DNA is held: 42 bases, read in frame from base 1. From the germline V gene, CDR1 is SNHLY and CDR2 is FYNNEI. Trimming at the junction amounts to 8 bases on V and 0 bases on J, and the germline ends lie 10 bases apart. This clonotype was picked up a small number of times. No cognate antigen has been identified for it. Base quality data are lacking; no much larger clone is found one base away.

Recombination linked TRBV2 to TRBJ1-4, with the D gene uncertain. The sequencing used PBMCs from blood, collected on the day of vaccination. This sequence was found in a man aged 50 to 60 who received an inactivated influenza vaccine. Donor details come from another sample of the same person, matched by shared clones. The DNA sequence is TGTGCCAGCCGTACGGGAGCAACTAATGAAAAACTGTTTTTT. Its translation is CASRTGATNEKLFF.